This T cell receptor (beta chain) was recovered during a study of blood T cell repertoires in COVID-19. Across the whole study: COVID-19 samples collected from the United States, Italy and Spain covered acute and convalescent phases. In each case, the material was cDNA or gDNA derived from T cells, B-cell-depleted T cells, or PBMCs.

This clone was observed once. The Seattle site enrolled patients during active infection and followed them longitudinally. With V trimmed by 5 bases and J by 0 bases, 8 bases remained unmatched. Per germline, CDR1 MDHEN and CDR2 SYDVKM. The CDR3 is 16 amino acids. Authors' processing steps: Estimation of nucleated cell counts relied on the amplification of reference gene primers. The protocol was immunoSEQ multiplex PCR, while the TCRdb copy is restricted to in-frame clones and leaves out a portion. The V and J calls and clone size were taken over from that table, and D and trimming were inferred from the DNA. The data show tens of thousands of clones, roughly 87% seen once.

Sequenced input: peripheral blood. This receptor was identified in a man aged 55-75 years with COVID-19, enrolled during active disease. The chain combines TRBV28 with TRBJ2-3, with 7 bases aligning to TRBD2. The CDR3 here is CASSSGTLTSTDTQYF. CDR3 bases: TGTGCCAGCAGTAGCGGGACCCTGACTAGCACAGATACGCAGTATTTT.